This is a list of T cell receptor beta chains from one sample in a study of blood T cell repertoires in COVID-19. Profiled with immunoSEQ multiplex PCR; TCRdb holds only in-frame clones, not every one. The sample consists of under 200,000 clones, roughly 80% of them appearing once. The specimen was peripheral blood. The receptors originated from a human donor in a cohort sampled during active COVID-19. Each CDR3 is given with its conserved first and last residue. A D gene is named only where the DNA matches it firmly. The listing skips clone size in some rows; elsewhere it reads once, few, many or a size class.

v_gene	abundance	j_gene	d_gene	CDR3aa	CDR3nt
TRBV7-6	NA	TRBJ2-5	NA	CASSYGTQETQYF	TGTGCCAGCAGCTACGGGACTCAAGAGACCCAGTACTTC
TRBV19	NA	TRBJ1-5	TRBD1	CASSVDRGSNQPQHF	TGTGCCAGTAGTGTGGACAGGGGTAGCAATCAGCCCCAGCATTTT
TRBV5-4	NA	TRBJ1-6	TRBD1	CASSPGQGAGGSPLHF	TGTGCCAGCAGCCCGGGACAGGGGGCAGGGGGTTCACCCCTCCACTTT
TRBV19	NA	TRBJ1-6	NA	CASTPGRVDSPLHF	TGTGCCAGTACCCCCGGCAGGGTCGATTCACCCCTCCACTTT
TRBV5-1	NA	TRBJ2-7	NA	CASSIPLVGQGNDEQYF	TGCGCCAGCAGCATACCCTTAGTGGGGCAGGGTAACGACGAGCAGTACTTC
TRBV24-1	NA	TRBJ2-5	TRBD2	CATSDARLPGGSGSQETQYF	TGTGCCACCAGTGATGCCAGGCTCCCGGGGGGTAGCGGGAGTCAGGAGACCCAGTACTTC
TRBV10-3	few	TRBJ2-1	NA	CAISEGRGGAAEQFF	TGTGCCATCAGTGAAGGAAGGGGCGGGGCCGCGGAGCAGTTCTTC
TRBV12-5	NA	TRBJ1-1	TRBD1	CASGLGTGPNTEAFF	TGTGCTAGTGGTTTGGGGACAGGCCCGAACACTGAAGCTTTCTTT
TRBV9	NA	TRBJ2-2	TRBD1	CASSVGQGAAGELFF	TGTGCCAGCAGCGTGGGGCAGGGGGCCGCCGGGGAGCTGTTTTTT
TRBV7-3	NA	TRBJ2-3	TRBD2	CASSLTPIGGEGSDTQYF	TGTGCCAGCAGCTTAACCCCCATTGGTGGGGAGGGATCAGATACGCAGTATTTT
TRBV6-2/TRBV6-3	once	TRBJ2-7	NA	CASSYEGPSYEQYF	TGTGCCAGCAGTTACGAGGGCCCCTCCTACGAGCAGTACTTC
TRBV27	NA	TRBJ1-5	NA	CASSWRQGNQPQHF	TGTGCCAGCAGTTGGAGACAGGGCAATCAGCCCCAGCATTTT
TRBV2	NA	TRBJ2-2	NA	CASSEGSTGELFF	TGTGCCAGCAGTGAAGGCAGCACCGGGGAGCTGTTTTTT
TRBV5-1	NA	TRBJ2-5	NA	CASSLVGQARETQYF	TGCGCCAGCAGCTTGGTGGGGCAGGCCCGAGAGACCCAGTACTTC
TRBV3-1/TRBV3-2	NA	TRBJ2-1	TRBD2	CASSPGLAGGGDEQFF	TGTGCCAGCAGCCCGGGACTAGCGGGAGGAGGGGATGAGCAGTTCTTC
TRBV6-1	NA	TRBJ1-6	NA	CASSEEVGTSPSPPLHF	TGTGCCAGCAGTGAAGAAGTGGGGACAAGCCCCTCCCCACCCCTCCACTTT
TRBV28	NA	TRBJ1-5	NA	CASRRVNQPQHF	TGTGCCAGCCGCAGGGTAAATCAGCCCCAGCATTTT
TRBV19	NA	TRBJ2-2	NA	CASSTRDRTGELFF	TGTGCCAGTAGTACCCGAGACAGAACCGGGGAGCTGTTTTTT
TRBV2	NA	TRBJ1-1	NA	CASSTGFTEAFF	TGTGCCAGCAGTACAGGGTTTACTGAAGCTTTCTTT
TRBV3-1/TRBV3-2	NA	TRBJ2-7	TRBD1	CASSPQTGASEQYF	TGTGCCAGCAGCCCCCAGACAGGGGCAAGCGAGCAGTACTTC
TRBV11-3	NA	TRBJ1-6	NA	CASSLDPEEVNNSPLHF	TGTGCCAGCAGCTTAGATCCCGAGGAGGTGAATAATTCACCCCTCCACTTT
TRBV2	NA	TRBJ2-2	TRBD2	CASKVPGGANTGELFF	TGTGCCAGCAAGGTCCCGGGGGGGGCGAACACCGGGGAGCTGTTTTTT
TRBV29-1	few	TRBJ1-5	NA	CSVAKGVNQPQHF	TGCAGCGTCGCCAAGGGGGTCAATCAGCCCCAGCATTTT
TRBV6-1	NA	TRBJ2-7	TRBD2	CASSEASFAGGPYEQYF	TGTGCCAGCAGTGAAGCGTCCTTCGCGGGAGGGCCGTACGAGCAGTACTTC
TRBV24-1	few	TRBJ2-2	NA	CATSAGTTIFGGELFF	TGTGCCACCAGTGCCGGGACAACGATTTTTGGCGGGGAGCTGTTTTTT
TRBV20-1	NA	TRBJ1-6	TRBD1	CSASWGQGEGNSPLHF	TGCAGTGCTAGTTGGGGACAGGGGGAGGGTAATTCACCCCTCCACTTT
TRBV11-2	NA	TRBJ2-7	NA	CASSLTQGPQYF	TGTGCCAGCAGCTTAACGCAGGGGCCGCAGTACTTC
TRBV11-2	NA	TRBJ2-7	NA	CASSLAVNEQYF	TGTGCCAGCAGCTTAGCGGTCAACGAGCAGTACTTC